This T cell receptor (beta chain) was observed in a study of blood T cell repertoires in COVID-19. Turning to the study itself: Sites in the United States, Italy and Spain provided acute and convalescent COVID-19 samples. T cells, B-cell-depleted T cells, or PBMCs provided the cDNA or gDNA that served as material.

Study processing details: Estimation of nucleated cell counts relied on the amplification of reference gene primers. TCRdb keeps only in-frame clones here, not all; method: immunoSEQ multiplex PCR. That table furnishes V, J and clone size, whereas the DNA furnished D and trimming. The top ten clones hold 7.8% of a sample with around 290,000 clones, around 87% of them seen once. Germline lookup yields CDR1 SGDLS and CDR2 YYNGEE. This CDR3 is 15 amino acids long. Trimming left V 0 bases short and J 1 base short, with 7 bases between. This chain links TRBV9 with TRBJ1-4; D ambiguous. This sequence was found in a woman aged 50 to 65 who had recovered from COVID-19. The sequenced sample was peripheral blood. For the CDR3, the DNA is TGTGCCAGCAGCGTAGGGGCAGGAACTAATGAAAAACTGTTTTTT. Its protein is CASSVGAGTNEKLFF. The whole variable domain, remainder taken from reference TRBV9 and TRBJ1-4, is DSGVTQTPKHLITATGQRVTLRCSPRSGDLSVYWYQQSLDQGLQFLIQYYNGEERAKGNILERFSAQQFPDLHSELNLSSLELGDSALYFCASSVGAGTNEKLFFGSGTQLSVL.